The source of this T cell receptor (beta chain) is a study of tumor-infiltrating lymphocytes in primary liver carcinoma. Details on this clonotype: This may come from a read error, since a much larger clone is one base off.

Germline loops: CDR1 MNHNY, CDR2 SVGAGI (reference sequence). V lost 2 bases and J lost 5; bases outside the gene matches: 8. The CDR3 is 16 amino acids. Synthesis of TCR beta cDNA was carried out from 500 ng total RNA with a constant-region primer. Libraries covering TCR beta were generated through three nested multiplex PCR rounds (using a slightly modified ARM-PCR). The study ran its first two PCR rounds for 9 to 10 cycles each, using TRBV1-TRBV30 forward primers and a C-beta reverse primer. Via MiXCR, TCRdb re-called the multiplex PCR reads, giving one row per CDR3 protein. The data contain 100,000 to 150,000 distinct CDR3 sequences, 64% of them singletons. Co-extraction of RNA and DNA was performed on about 18-33 mg of unsorted bulk tissue.

The chain couples TRBV6-6 to TRBJ2-4, with TRBD2 matching 8 bases. Material for sequencing was liver tumor tissue from sampling region 3. Specified subset: tumor region T3, left-lateral pole. This receptor was obtained from a woman aged 60 to 75 with primary liver carcinoma and hepatitis B virus infection. CDR3 nucleotides: TGTGCCAGCAGTTACGGGGGACTAGGGGTTCAAAACATTCAGTACTTC. Its protein is CASSYGGLGVQNIQYF.